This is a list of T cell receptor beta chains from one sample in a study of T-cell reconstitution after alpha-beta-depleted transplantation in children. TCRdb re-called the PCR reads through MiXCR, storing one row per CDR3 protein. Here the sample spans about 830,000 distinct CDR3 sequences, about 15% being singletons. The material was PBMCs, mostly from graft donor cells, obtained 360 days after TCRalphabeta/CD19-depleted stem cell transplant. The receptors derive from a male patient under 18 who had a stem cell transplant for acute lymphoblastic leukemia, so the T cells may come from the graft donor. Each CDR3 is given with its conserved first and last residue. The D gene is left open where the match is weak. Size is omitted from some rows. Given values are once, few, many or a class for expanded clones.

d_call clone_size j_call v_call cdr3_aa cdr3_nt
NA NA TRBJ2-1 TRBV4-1 CASQAKGESYNEQFF TGCGCCAGCCAAGCCAAGGGCGAATCCTACAATGAGCAGTTCTTC
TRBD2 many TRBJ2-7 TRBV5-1 CASSQLAERSYEQYF TGCGCCAGCAGCCAACTAGCGGAGCGATCCTACGAGCAGTACTTC
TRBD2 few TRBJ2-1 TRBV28 CASSGGPGLAEYNEQFF TGTGCCAGCAGCGGAGGACCGGGACTAGCGGAATACAATGAGCAGTTCTTC
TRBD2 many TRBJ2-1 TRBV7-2 CASRIPARLAGGPLNEQFF TGTGCCAGCAGAATCCCCGCCCGACTAGCGGGAGGGCCTTTGAATGAGCAGTTCTTC
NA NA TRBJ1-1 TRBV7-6 CASSRGGGDTEAFF TGTGCCAGCAGCAGAGGGGGGGGGGACACTGAAGCTTTCTTT
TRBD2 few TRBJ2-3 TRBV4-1 CASRRAGLAKTDTQYF TGCGCCAGCCGCCGGGCGGGACTAGCAAAAACAGATACGCAGTATTTT
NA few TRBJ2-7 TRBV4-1 CASSQAPSRNYEQYF TGCGCCAGCAGCCAAGCGCCTTCGAGGAACTACGAGCAGTACTTC
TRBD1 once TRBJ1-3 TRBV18 CASSPPFLVRDSAFSGNTIYF TGTGCCAGCTCCCCACCTTTTCTCGTCCGGGACAGTGCCTTCTCTGGAAACACCATATATTTT
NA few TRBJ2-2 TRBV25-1 CASSDRDVPGELFF TGTGCCAGCAGTGACCGGGATGTGCCCGGGGAGCTGTTTTTT
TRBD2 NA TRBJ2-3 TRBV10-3 CATVHAYGLAASTDTQYF TGTGCCACCGTACACGCCTATGGACTAGCAGCTAGCACAGATACGCAGTATTTT
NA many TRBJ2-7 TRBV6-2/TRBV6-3 CASSGLIYEQYF TGTGCCAGCAGTGGACTAATCTACGAGCAGTACTTC
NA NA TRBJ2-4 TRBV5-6 CASNPGPLLAKNIQYF TGTGCCAGCAACCCTGGACCGCTTCTAGCCAAAAACATTCAGTACTTC
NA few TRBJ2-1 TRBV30 CAWSVLRQNNEQFF TGTGCCTGGAGTGTATTGAGACAGAACAATGAGCAGTTCTTC
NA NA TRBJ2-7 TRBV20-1 CSAWDPTNSRYEQYF TGCAGTGCTTGGGACCCAACAAACTCCCGCTACGAGCAGTACTTC
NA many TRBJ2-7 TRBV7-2 CASSPLAPSEFPFSSYEQYF TGTGCCAGCAGCCCCCTGGCTCCATCAGAGTTCCCCTTCTCGTCCTACGAGCAGTACTTC
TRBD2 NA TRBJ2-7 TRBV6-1 CASLAGVGSYEQYF TGTGCCAGCTTAGCGGGAGTAGGGTCCTACGAGCAGTACTTC
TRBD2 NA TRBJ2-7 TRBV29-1 CSGGLAGVNGQYF TGCAGCGGAGGACTAGCGGGAGTCAATGGGCAGTACTTC
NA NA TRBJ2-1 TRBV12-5 CASGLDRAGRFF TGTGCTAGTGGTTTGGACAGGGCCGGGCGGTTCTTC
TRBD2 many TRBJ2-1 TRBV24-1 CATSEVAGSNEQFF TGTGCCACCAGTGAAGTAGCGGGATCTAATGAGCAGTTCTTC
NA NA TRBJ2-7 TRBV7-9 CASSLSRLGAYEQYF TGTGCCAGCAGCTTAAGCAGGCTGGGGGCCTACGAGCAGTACTTC
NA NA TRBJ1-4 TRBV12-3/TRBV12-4 CASSSGSSQLFF TGTGCCAGCAGTTCAGGGAGTAGCCAACTGTTTTTT
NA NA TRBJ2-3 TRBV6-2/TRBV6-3 CASNAQVADTQYF TGTGCCAGCAACGCCCAGGTAGCAGATACGCAGTATTTT
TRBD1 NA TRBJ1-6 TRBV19 CASSAQGASFFSPLHF TGTGCCAGTAGCGCCCAGGGGGCCTCCTTTTTCTCACCCCTCCACTTT